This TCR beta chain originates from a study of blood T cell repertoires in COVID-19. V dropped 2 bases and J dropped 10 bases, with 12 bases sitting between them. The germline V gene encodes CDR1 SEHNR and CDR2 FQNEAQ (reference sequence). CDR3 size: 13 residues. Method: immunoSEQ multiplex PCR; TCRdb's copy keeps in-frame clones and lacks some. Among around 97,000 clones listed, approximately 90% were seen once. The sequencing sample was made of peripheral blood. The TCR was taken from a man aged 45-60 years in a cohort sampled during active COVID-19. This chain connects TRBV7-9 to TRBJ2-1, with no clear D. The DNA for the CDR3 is TGTGCCAGCAGCTTATATGCCTCTGCGGAGCAGTTCTTC. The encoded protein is CASSLYASAEQFF.